These 10 T cell receptor beta chains originate from one sample sequenced in a study of graft-versus-host responses after intestinal transplantation. Using immunoSEQ multiplex PCR, the repertoire was profiled, and TCRdb retains in-frame clones only, with some absent. The sample lists tens of thousands of clones; 80% to 90% were seen once. The sequencing here drew on PBMCs, taken 26 days after transplant. All receptors derive from a human patient who received an intestinal transplant, so some T cells may come from the graft donor.

This clone was seen a handful of times. V is TRBV19 and J is TRBJ2-7; 9 positions agree with TRBD2. Germline V lookup: CDR1 LNHDA, CDR2 SQIVND (reference sequence). The CDR3 has 15 residues. Trimming removed 3 bases from V and 5 bases from J; junction bases left unmatched: 8. For the CDR3, the DNA is TGTGCCAGTAGTATTGGTCTAGCGGGGTTCAACGAGCAGTACGTC. Protein: CASSIGLAGFNEQYV.

The V call is TRBV19, the J call TRBJ1-5, with D hard to call. Trimming stripped 0 bases from V and 4 bases from J, with 10 bases between. The CDR3 is made up of 15 amino acids. Per germline, CDR1 LNHDA and CDR2 SQIVND (reference sequence). For the CDR3, the DNA is TGTGCCAGTAGTATAGACCTAGACCGAAATCAGCCCCAGCATTTT. Translating gives CASSIDLDRNQPQHF.

The rearrangement joins TRBV25-1 to TRBJ1-2, with D perhaps TRBD1 (5 bases). The germline gives CDR1 MGHDK, CDR2 SYGVNS. The CDR3 spans 15 residues. V was clipped by 0 bases and J by 8 bases, with 16 bases between them. This chain's CDR3 is CASSEYGWAGRGYTF. The CDR3 DNA sequence: TGTGCCAGCAGTGAATATGGGTGGGCAGGGCGCGGCTACACCTTC.

This rearrangement joins TRBV7-2 to TRBJ1-6; D is uncertain. Germline CDR1 reads SGHTA; CDR2 reads FQGNSA. CDR3 length equals 16 residues. V lost 5 bases and J lost 6, with 17 bases in between. This CDR3 is CASSPRIGGLNSPLHF. In nucleotides, the CDR3 is TGTGCCAGCAGCCCCCGAATAGGAGGGCTTAATTCACCCCTCCACTTT. Complete variable domain (other parts from reference TRBV7-2 and TRBJ1-6): GAGVSQSPSNKVTEKGKDVELRCDPISGHTALYWYRQSLGQGLEFLIYFQGNSAPDKSGLPSDRFSAERTGGSVSTLTIQRTQQEDSAVYLCASSPRIGGLNSPLHFGNGTRLTVT.

The chain recombines TRBV11-2 with TRBJ1-5, with a possible D match to TRBD1 (6 bases). Germline values: CDR1 SGHAT, CDR2 FQNNGV. Trimming shortened V by 5 bases and J by 7 bases, and 18 bases separated the two germline ends. This CDR3 region has 15 residues. The CDR3 sequence is CASSPTGLNGQPQHF. The CDR3 nucleotides are TGTGCCAGCAGCCCCACAGGGTTGAACGGACAGCCCCAGCATTTT.

The gene calls are TRBV28 and TRBJ1-5; 8 bases fit TRBD1. Germline CDR1 reads MDHEN; CDR2 reads SYDVKM. The CDR3 has 15 amino acids. V trimming: 5 bases; J trimming: 6 bases; junction bases outside the gene matches: 9. For the CDR3, the DNA is TGTGCCAGCAGTACGGCACAGGGGGGCGGTCAGCCCCAGCATTTT. It encodes CASSTAQGGGQPQHF.

The chain is built from TRBV19 and TRBJ1-2; D may be TRBD1 (5 bases). Trimming left V 9 bases short and J 6 bases short, with 20 bases between. Per germline, CDR1 LNHDA and CDR2 SQIVND (reference sequence). The CDR3 sequence is 14 residues long. CDR3 DNA sequence: TGTGCCAGCTCAGCCTTCTTGGGGGGTGATGGCTACACCTTC. Protein product: CASSAFLGGDGYTF. Full variable domain (remainder filled in from reference TRBV19 and TRBJ1-2): DGGITQSPKYLFRKEGQNVTLSCEQNLNHDAMYWYRQDPGQGLRLIYYSQIVNDFQKGDIAEGYSVSREKKESFPLTVTSAQKNPTAFYLCASSAFLGGDGYTFGSGTRLTVV.

The chain employs TRBV19 and TRBJ2-2; D is undetermined. V was shortened by 3 bases and J by 7 bases, with 3 bases between the two germline ends. Germline lookup yields CDR1 LNHDA and CDR2 SQIVND (reference sequence). CDR3 length: 11 amino acids. The CDR3, as DNA: TGTGCCAGTAGTATCCGCGGGGAGCTGTTTTTT. This gives the protein CASSIRGELFF.

The rearrangement joins TRBV15 to TRBJ1-5; TRBD1 agrees at 7 bases. The V and J ends lost 5 bases and 4 bases, in that order; junction bases with no gene match: 8. The CDR3 length is 15 residues. The germline CDR1 and CDR2 sequences are LNHNV and YYDKDF (reference sequence). CDR3 amino acids: CATSENRGRNQPQHF. The CDR3 DNA is TGTGCCACCAGCGAAAACAGGGGACGAAATCAGCCCCAGCATTTT. Based on the CDR3 plus reference TRBV15 and TRBJ1-5, the full variable domain is DAMVIQNPRYQVTQFGKPVTLSCSQTLNHNVMYWYQQKSSQAPKLLFHYYDKDFNNEADTPDNFQSRRPNTSFCFLDIRSPGLGDTAMYLCATSENRGRNQPQHFGDGTRLSIL.

This clone showed up just a few times. The genes are TRBV10-3 and TRBJ2-7; 7 bases map to TRBD1. The germline gives CDR1 ENHRY, CDR2 SYGVKD. The CDR3 sequence is 14 residues long. V dropped 0 bases and J dropped 2; count of bases not matched to a gene: 1. In DNA form, the CDR3 reads TGTGCCATCAGTGAGTCAGGGGGCCCCTACGAGCAGTACGTC. Amino acids: CAISESGGPYEQYV.